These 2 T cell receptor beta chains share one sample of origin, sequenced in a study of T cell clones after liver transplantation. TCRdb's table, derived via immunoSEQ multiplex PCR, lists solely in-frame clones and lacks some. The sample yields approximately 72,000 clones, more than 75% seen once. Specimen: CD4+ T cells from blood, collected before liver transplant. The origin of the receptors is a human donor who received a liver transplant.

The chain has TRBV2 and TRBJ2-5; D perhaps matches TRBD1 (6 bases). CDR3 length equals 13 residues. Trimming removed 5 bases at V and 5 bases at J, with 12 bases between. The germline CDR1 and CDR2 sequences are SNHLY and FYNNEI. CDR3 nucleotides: TGTGCCAGCAGTCGACAGGTGTCCGAGACCCAGTACTTC. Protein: CASSRQVSETQYF.

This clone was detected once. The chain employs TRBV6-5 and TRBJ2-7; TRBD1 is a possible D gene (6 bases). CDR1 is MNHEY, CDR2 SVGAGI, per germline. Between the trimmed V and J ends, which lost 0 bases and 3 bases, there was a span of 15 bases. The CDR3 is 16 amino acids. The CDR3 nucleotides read TGTGCCAGCAGTTACTCCCGGTCAGGGGTATTCTACGAGCAGTACTTC. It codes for CASSYSRSGVFYEQYF.